The 8 T cell receptor beta chains in this list originate from one sample, sequenced in a study of response to subunit inactivated influenza vaccine. TCRdb called the RT-PCR reads again in MiXCR, with one record for every CDR3 protein. Here the sample spans under 500,000 distinct CDR3 sequences, 11% being singletons. Sequencing used PBMCs from blood, obtained roughly 47 days after vaccination. The source is a man aged 45-60 years who received an inactivated influenza vaccine.

This clonotype showed up just a few times. The V call is TRBV5-6, the J call TRBJ1-6; D not resolved. Trimming took off 2 bases at V and 7 bases at J, with 7 bases between the two ends. The CDR3 has 13 amino acids. CDR1 is SGHDT, CDR2 YYEEEE, per germline. The chain's CDR3 is CASSFFRNSPLHF. CDR3 sequence (DNA): TGTGCCAGCAGCTTTTTCAGGAATTCACCCCTCCACTTT.

This chain connects TRBV5-1 to TRBJ2-7; 7 bases are shared with TRBD1. CDR1 is SGHRS and CDR2 is YFSETQ in the germline V gene. The CDR3 covers 15 residues. Trimming cost V 2 bases and J 3 bases; bases outside gene matches: 8. CDR3 in amino acids: CASSFHRGFIYEQYF. CDR3 sequence (DNA): TGCGCCAGCAGCTTCCACAGGGGATTCATCTACGAGCAGTACTTC.

This clonotype was seen many times. The rearrangement links TRBV9 to TRBJ2-5; possible D gene TRBD2, 7 bases. V was pared by 3 bases and J by 5 bases, with 17 bases between. The CDR3 sequence is 15 residues long. Germline CDR1 is SGDLS and CDR2 is YYNGEE. CDR3 DNA sequence: TGTGCCAGCAGCGGTCAAAGGGGGGGAGCGGAGACCCAGTACTTC. It yields the protein CASSGQRGGAETQYF.

The genes are TRBV12-1 and TRBJ2-2; whether TRBD1, the table's D call, matches the DNA was not checked. TRBV12-1 counts as a pseudogene. This CDR3 has 17 residues. CDR3 DNA: TGTGCCAGCAGCCCCGGGCCCCTCGGCTTTAGGACCGGGGAGCTGTTTTTT. Protein sequence: CASSPGPLGFRTGELFF.

The genes are TRBV14 and TRBJ2-1, with D uncertain. This CDR3 has 15 residues. V shed 3 bases and J shed 4 bases, with 13 bases lying between them. Germline V gives CDR1 SGHDN, CDR2 FVKESK. CDR3 region: CASSQSLGLYNEQFF. The CDR3 bases are TGTGCCAGCAGCCAGAGTCTAGGCCTTTACAATGAGCAGTTCTTC.

This clonotype was picked up many times. V is TRBV12-3 or TRBV12-4 and J is TRBJ1-2; maybe TRBD1 (5 bases). The CDR3 loop spans 12 amino acids. V lost 4 bases, J lost 8 bases, and 11 bases lay in between. CDR3: CASSYGGTGYTF. The CDR3 DNA reads TGTGCCAGCAGTTACGGAGGGACCGGCTACACCTTC.

V and J are TRBV5-6 and TRBJ1-5; D is possibly TRBD1 (6 bases). Trimming removed 2 bases at V and 10 bases at J, with 22 bases between. Germline CDR1 SGHDT, CDR2 YYEEEE. This CDR3 comprises 16 residues. In DNA, the CDR3 is TGTGCCAGCAGCTTTGGTACAGGGCACACAAACCCACCCCAGCATTTT. Protein product: CASSFGTGHTNPPQHF.

This clonotype was seen ten or more times. The chain has TRBV28 and TRBJ2-7; no firm D call. Trimming removed 6 bases from V and 3 bases from J, with 12 bases in between. From germline, CDR1 is MDHEN and CDR2 SYDVKM. The CDR3 spans 13 residues. The DNA of the CDR3 is TGTGCCAGCAGCTCTCCCCACAACTACGAGCAGTACTTC. As protein: CASSSPHNYEQYF.